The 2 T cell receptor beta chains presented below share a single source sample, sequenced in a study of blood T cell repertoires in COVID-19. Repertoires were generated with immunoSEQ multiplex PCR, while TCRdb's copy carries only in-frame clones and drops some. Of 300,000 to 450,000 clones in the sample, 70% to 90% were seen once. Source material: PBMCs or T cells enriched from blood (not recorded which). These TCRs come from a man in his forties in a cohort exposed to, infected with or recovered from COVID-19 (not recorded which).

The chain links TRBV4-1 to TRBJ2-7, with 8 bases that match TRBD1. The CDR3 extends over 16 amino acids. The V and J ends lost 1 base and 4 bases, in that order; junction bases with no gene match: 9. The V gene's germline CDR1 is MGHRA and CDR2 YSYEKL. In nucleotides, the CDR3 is TGCGCCAGCAGCCAAGGAGGAACCAGGGGGCTGTACGAGCAGTACTTC. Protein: CASSQGGTRGLYEQYF.

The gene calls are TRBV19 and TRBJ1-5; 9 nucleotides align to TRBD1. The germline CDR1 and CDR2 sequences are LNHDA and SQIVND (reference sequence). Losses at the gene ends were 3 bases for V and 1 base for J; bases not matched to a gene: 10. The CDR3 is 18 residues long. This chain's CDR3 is CASSMRGQGTGSNQPQHF. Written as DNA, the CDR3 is TGTGCCAGTAGTATGAGGGGACAGGGTACAGGGAGCAATCAGCCCCAGCATTTT. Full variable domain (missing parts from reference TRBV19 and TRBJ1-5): DGGITQSPKYLFRKEGQNVTLSCEQNLNHDAMYWYRQDPGQGLRLIYYSQIVNDFQKGDIAEGYSVSREKKESFPLTVTSAQKNPTAFYLCASSMRGQGTGSNQPQHFGDGTRLSIL.